Listed here is a single T cell receptor beta chain. Its antigen is still unknown. The sample comes from a study of graft-versus-host responses after intestinal transplantation. Here immunoSEQ multiplex PCR was the method, and the copy in TCRdb shows in-frame clones only, minus some. This sample yields tens of thousands of clones, of which over 80% are seen a single time; roughly 0.49% belongs to the top ten. V dropped 1 base and J dropped 3; count of bases not matched to a gene: 3. The CDR3 spans 15 residues. The germline gives CDR1 LNHDA, CDR2 SQIVND (reference sequence). The receptor was derived from a human donor who received an intestinal transplant. The gene calls are TRBV19 and TRBJ2-7; 10 bases match TRBD2. The material sequenced was unstimulated CD8+ T cells sorted from spleen or lymph node cells, taken before intestinal transplant. The CDR3 region is CASSIGSGGLYEQYF. The CDR3 DNA reads TGTGCCAGTAGTATAGGTAGCGGGGGGCTCTACGAGCAGTACTTC.